The clone carrying this T cell receptor (beta chain) was observed many times. What it recognizes is unknown. The data were taken from a study of T-cell memory formation after mild COVID-19. Study observations and caveats: Mainly CM and EM harbored the contracting CD4+ clones; mainly EMRA harbored the CD8+ ones.

TCRdb reprocessed the 5' RACE reads via MiXCR and lists one record per CDR3 protein. Counted here are 300,000 to 400,000 distinct CDR3 sequences, approximately 27% occurring once; the ten biggest clones make up about 13%. Sequencing was performed on PBMCs or a T cell subset sorted from them (not recorded which). The clonotype was recovered from an adult woman who had mild COVID-19 (a few samples of this study predate the infection). Cell type and time point are not known.

CDR3: CASSSENSPYTF. CDR3 nucleotide sequence: TGCGCCAGCAGCTCCGAGAACAGTCCCTACACCTTC. The chain recombines TRBV5-1 with TRBJ1-2; D not certain. The germline CDR1 and CDR2 sequences are SGHRS and YFSETQ. Deletions cut 3 bases from V and 10 bases from J, with 13 bases between. The CDR3 is 12 residues long. The whole variable domain, remainder taken from reference TRBV5-1 and TRBJ1-2, is KAGVTQTPRYLIKTRGQQVTLSCSPISGHRSVSWYQQTPGQGLQFLFEYFSETQRNKGNFPGRFSGRQFSNSRSEMNVSTLELGDSALYLCASSSENSPYTFGSGTRLTVV.